These T cell receptor beta chains were read from a single sample in a study of T-cell reconstitution after alpha-beta-depleted transplantation in children. TCRdb ran MiXCR on the PCR reads and lists one entry per CDR3 protein. The sample contains about 470,000 distinct CDR3 sequences, around two fifths of which appear only once. Sequencing used PBMCs, obtained before TCRalphabeta/CD19-depleted stem cell transplant. The receptors shown here come from a girl aged 2 to 9 with aplastic anemia, due to receive a stem cell transplant. CDR3s include the opening cysteine and the closing phenylalanine or tryptophan. D genes are given only for firm matches. Where a row states a size, it is once, few, many or the class of an expanded clone; other rows omit it.

size,D,J,V,DNA,CDR3
NA,NA,TRBJ2-6,TRBV12-3/TRBV12-4,TGTGCCAGCCGCCGGCCGACAAGCTCTGGGGCCAACGTCCTGACTTTC,CASRRPTSSGANVLTF
few,TRBD1,TRBJ2-1,TRBV6-1,TGTGCCAGCAGTAGATCCCGACAGGGGGCACACAATGAGCAGTTCTTC,CASSRSRQGAHNEQFF
NA,TRBD2,TRBJ2-3,TRBV20-1,TGCAGTGCTAGAGCTCCGGGAGGGTGGACAGATACGCAGTATTTT,CSARAPGGWTDTQYF
few,NA,TRBJ2-7,TRBV20-1,TGCAGCTCCGCGGACTTTCACTCAGGGGACTACGAGCAGTACTTC,CSSADFHSGDYEQYF
many,NA,TRBJ1-2,TRBV6-5,TGTGCCAGCAGTTACTCAGGGGGTAACTATGGCTACACCTTC,CASSYSGGNYGYTF
NA,TRBD2,TRBJ2-7,TRBV6-5,TGTGCCAGCAGTTGGGGAGGGAGCTCCTACGAGCAGTACTTC,CASSWGGSSYEQYF
NA,TRBD1,TRBJ2-1,TRBV12-3/TRBV12-4,TGTGCCAGCAGCCAGACAGGGCTTGAGCAGTTCTTC,CASSQTGLEQFF
many,TRBD1,TRBJ2-1,TRBV4-3,TGCGCCAGCAGCCAAGAAACACAGGGGGCGCGCAATGAGCAGTTCTTC,CASSQETQGARNEQFF
few,TRBD2,TRBJ2-7,TRBV7-9,TGTGCCAGCAGCATGGGCGGGACTAGCTACGAGCAGTACTTC,CASSMGGTSYEQYF
NA,TRBD2,TRBJ2-3,TRBV9,TGTGCCAGCAGCGGTAGCGGGGGGGCAACAGATACGCAGTATTTT,CASSGSGGATDTQYF
many,NA,TRBJ2-6,TRBV5-1,TGCGCCAGCAGCTTGTTTTACAGCTCTGGGGCCAACGTCCTGACTTTC,CASSLFYSSGANVLTF
NA,TRBD2,TRBJ2-1,TRBV5-5,TGTGCCAGCAGCTTGACTGCGGCTGCGGGAGGGGGCCATGAGCAGTTCTTC,CASSLTAAAGGGHEQFF
many,TRBD2,TRBJ2-1,TRBV5-1,TGCGCCAGCAGTGCCGGGACTAGCGGCAATGAGCAGTTCTTC,CASSAGTSGNEQFF
NA,NA,TRBJ2-1,TRBV9,TGTGCCAGCAGCGTAGAGGGGGGGCGTACGATTCGGCAGTTCTTC,CASSVEGGRTIRQFF
NA,NA,TRBJ2-2,TRBV5-6,TGTGCCAGCAGCTTCAGGGGTTCCGGGGAGCTGTTTTTT,CASSFRGSGELFF
few,TRBD2,TRBJ2-6,TRBV5-4,TGTGCCAGCAGCTTGTCTGCACTAGCGGGATCCATCTCTGGGGCCAACGTCCTGACTTTC,CASSLSALAGSISGANVLTF
NA,NA,TRBJ1-2,TRBV23-1,TGCGCCAGCAGTCCTCAAGAGTCTAACTATGGCTACACCTTC,CASSPQESNYGYTF
many,NA,TRBJ1-2,TRBV29-1,TGCAGCGCCCTTTTTAACTATGGCTACACCTTC,CSALFNYGYTF
NA,NA,TRBJ2-1,TRBV18,TGTGCCAGCTCACGATCGAAGTATCGGGAGATATCGTACAATGAGCAGTTCTTC,CASSRSKYREISYNEQFF
once,NA,TRBJ1-5,TRBV11-2,TGTGCCAGCAGCTTAAGCCACGGCCCTAGGCCCCAGCATTTT,CASSLSHGPRPQHF
few,NA,TRBJ2-3,TRBV7-2,TGTGCCAGCAGCTTATTCCGCGGGACTAGCACAGATACGCAGTATTTT,CASSLFRGTSTDTQYF
NA,NA,TRBJ2-1,TRBV20-1,TGCAGTGCCCCGACTAGCTCCTACAATGAGCAGTTCTTC,CSAPTSSYNEQFF
NA,TRBD2,TRBJ2-1,TRBV7-2,TGTGCCAGCAGCATTGAGCTAGCGGGAGGCCACAATGAGCAGTTCTTC,CASSIELAGGHNEQFF
few,NA,TRBJ1-1,TRBV12-3/TRBV12-4,TGTGCCAGCAGGAAGGGGGGGGAGACTGAAGCTTTCTTT,CASRKGGETEAFF
few,NA,TRBJ1-2,TRBV29-1,TGCAGCGTTGCTGGCCCTGCGGGGAGCTACACCTTC,CSVAGPAGSYTF
many,NA,TRBJ1-2,TRBV12-3/TRBV12-4,TGTGCCAGCAGTTTTTGGGCCAGTACCAATGGCTACACCTTC,CASSFWASTNGYTF
NA,NA,TRBJ2-7,TRBV6-5,TGTGCCAGCAGTCCCGTAGGAACTTCTGGCTACGAGCAGTACTTC,CASSPVGTSGYEQYF
NA,TRBD1,TRBJ2-7,TRBV6-4,TGTGCCAATGACAGGGGGGCCTACGAGCAGTACTTC,CANDRGAYEQYF
NA,NA,TRBJ2-3,TRBV4-1,TGCGCCAGCAGCCAAATAAAAGGCAGCGCAGATACGCAGTATTTT,CASSQIKGSADTQYF
NA,NA,TRBJ2-1,TRBV11-1,TGTGCCAGCAGCTCAGGACTATACTCACCCTTGAGCTCCTACAATGAGCAGTTCTTC,CASSSGLYSPLSSYNEQFF
many,NA,TRBJ1-5,TRBV12-3/TRBV12-4,TGTGCCAGCAGTTTCTCTTCGGCAGGGGACCTGCCCCAGCATTTT,CASSFSSAGDLPQHF
NA,NA,TRBJ2-1,TRBV5-4,TGTGCCAGCAGGACTAGAAATGAGCAGTTCTTC,CASRTRNEQFF
many,NA,TRBJ2-1,TRBV3-1,TGTGCCAGCAGCCGTTTGCAGGGTTTCGGTGAGCAGTTCTTC,CASSRLQGFGEQFF
NA,NA,TRBJ2-1,TRBV30,TGTGCCTGGAGTGCAGGAACAGACAATGAGCAGTTCTTC,CAWSAGTDNEQFF
NA,NA,TRBJ2-1,TRBV18,TGTGCCAGCTCACCACGTACAGGGTTGGACTGGAACAATGAGCAGTTCTTC,CASSPRTGLDWNNEQFF
NA,TRBD2,TRBJ2-3,TRBV20-1,TGCAGTGCTGGTGGGAGGGCCCTCACAGATACGCAGTATTTT,CSAGGRALTDTQYF
NA,NA,TRBJ2-6,TRBV2,TGTGCCAGCATAAGTCCAGCGGCTGGGGCCAACGTCCTGACTTTC,CASISPAAGANVLTF
NA,TRBD1,TRBJ2-3,TRBV29-1,TGCAGCGTTATTGGGACAGTTTTCACAGATACGCAGTATTTT,CSVIGTVFTDTQYF
NA,TRBD1,TRBJ2-3,TRBV4-3,TGCGCCAGCAGCCAAATGAGTGCAAGCGGGACAGGGTTTACAGATACGCAGTATTTT,CASSQMSASGTGFTDTQYF
NA,NA,TRBJ1-6,TRBV27,TGTGCCAGCCGGAGGGGCTCCTATAATTCACCCCTCCACTTT,CASRRGSYNSPLHF
NA,TRBD1,TRBJ1-5,TRBV12-3/TRBV12-4,TGTGCCAGCAGTGTCTGGACAGGGTATGGCAATCAGCCCCAGCATTTT,CASSVWTGYGNQPQHF
few,TRBD1,TRBJ2-1,TRBV7-2,TGTGCCAGCAGCTTAGTCTCAGGGGGCCCCCTCAATGAGCAGTTCTTC,CASSLVSGGPLNEQFF
NA,TRBD2,TRBJ2-1,TRBV27,TGTGCCAGCAGTTTATGGGGGGGACTATACAATGAGCAGTTCTTC,CASSLWGGLYNEQFF
many,NA,TRBJ2-5,TRBV12-3/TRBV12-4,TGCGCCAGCAGCTTGGCGGAGACCCAGTACTTC,CASSLAETQYF
once,NA,TRBJ2-5,TRBV28,TGTGCCAGCACGTCAACCCAAGAGACCCAGTACTTC,CASTSTQETQYF
many,TRBD2,TRBJ2-7,TRBV6-2/TRBV6-3,TGTGCCAGCAGGGGACTAGTTCAGAGAAACGAGCAGTACTTC,CASRGLVQRNEQYF
NA,TRBD1,TRBJ2-5,TRBV7-2,TGTGCCAGCAGCTTAGAGGTGGGACAGACGCAAGAGACCCAGTACTTC,CASSLEVGQTQETQYF
NA,NA,TRBJ2-2,TRBV15,TGTGCCACCAGCAGTGAATCAGGGAGTTACACCGGGGAGCTGTTTTTT,CATSSESGSYTGELFF
NA,TRBD1,TRBJ2-5,TRBV20-1,TGCAGTGCTAGAGCCCGAGGAGACAGGGGGCGAGAGACCCAGTACTTC,CSARARGDRGRETQYF
many,NA,TRBJ2-3,TRBV5-1,TGCGCCAGCAGCTTGCAAGGCGGGAACACAGATACGCAGTATTTT,CASSLQGGNTDTQYF
NA,NA,TRBJ1-6,TRBV5-1,TGCGCCAGCAGCTTGGAACAGACGGGTTCACCCCTCCACTTT,CASSLEQTGSPLHF
few,TRBD1,TRBJ1-1,TRBV9,TGTGCCAGCAGCGCGTGGACAGGGGGCGCGGGTACTGAAGCTTTCTTT,CASSAWTGGAGTEAFF
few,TRBD2,TRBJ2-1,TRBV20-1,TGCAGTGCTAGAGTAGCGGGAGTCGACAATGAGCAGTTCTTC,CSARVAGVDNEQFF
few,TRBD2,TRBJ2-3,TRBV20-1,TGCAGTGCTTTTCCCGGGACTAGCGGAATCACAGATACGCAGTATTTT,CSAFPGTSGITDTQYF